This passage covers 7 T cell receptor beta chains from one sample sequenced in a study of blood T cells in healthy people across ages. PCR was performed a second time for about 7 to 12 cycles using a sample-barcoded 5' primer and a J-beta primer mix. TCRdb reprocessed the 5' RACE reads with MiXCR, giving one entry per CDR3 protein. The repertoire consists of about 290,000 distinct CDR3 sequences, with around 27% occurring once and the leading ten covering 29%. Sequenced material: blood. The receptors derive from a woman between 65 and 79 years old in good health.

The J gene is TRBJ2-3, the V gene TRBV7-9; 7 bases agree with TRBD1. CDR1 and CDR2 (germline): SEHNR, FQNEAQ (reference sequence). Trimming cost V 2 bases and J 6 bases; bases outside gene matches: 5. This CDR3 comprises 14 residues. Here the CDR3 reads CASSLQGDGDTQYF. As DNA, the CDR3 is TGTGCCAGCAGCTTACAGGGGGATGGGGATACGCAGTATTTT.

This clonotype has just a few counts. The chain links TRBV28 to TRBJ2-3; 16 bases line up with TRBD2. V shed 1 base and J 3 bases; nucleotides not matched to a gene: 1. The CDR3 is made up of 17 amino acids. The V gene's germline CDR1 is MDHEN and CDR2 SYDVKM. The CDR3 here is CASSLLGLAGGTDTQYF. The CDR3 DNA is TGTGCCAGCAGTTTATTGGGACTAGCGGGAGGGACAGATACGCAGTATTTT.

In nucleotides, the CDR3 is TGTGCCAGCAGCAGGACAGGGGGGGATTCACCCCTCCACTTT. Protein: CASSRTGGDSPLHF. The chain recombines TRBV7-9 with TRBJ1-6; 10 bases are a match to TRBD1. The germline V gene has CDR1 SEHNR and CDR2 FQNEAQ (reference sequence). J gave up 8 bases and V 5 bases, and 3 bases lay outside the gene matches. This CDR3 spans 14 amino acids. Based on the CDR3 plus reference TRBV7-9 and TRBJ1-6, the full variable domain is DTGVSQNPRHKITKRGQNVTFRCDPISEHNRLYWYRQTLGQGPEFLTYFQNEAQLEKSRLLSDRFSAERPKGSFSTLEIQRTEQGDSAMYLCASSRTGGDSPLHFGNGTRLTVT.

This clonotype was seen a handful of times. This chain links TRBV29-1 with TRBJ2-7; 9 positions match TRBD2. This CDR3 has 13 amino acids. Germline CDR1 reads SQVTM; CDR2 reads ANQGSEA. V dropped 6 bases and J dropped 2; count of bases not matched to a gene: 5. The CDR3 here is CSVRTSAPYEQYF. CDR3 DNA sequence: TGCAGCGTCCGGACTAGCGCACCCTACGAGCAGTACTTC.

This clonotype was counted many times. V and J are TRBV7-2 and TRBJ2-3, with D perhaps TRBD1 (5 bases). V gave up 3 bases and J gave up 6 bases, with 10 bases separating them. Germline CDR1 and CDR2: SGHTA and FQGNSA. The CDR3 loop spans 13 amino acids. The CDR3 sequence: CASSFQQGDTQYF. CDR3 DNA: TGTGCCAGCAGCTTTCAGCAGGGCGATACGCAGTATTTT.

This clonotype was seen only once. Its ends do not fully match the called genes, so a read error is possible. The rearrangement uses TRBV19 and TRBJ2-6, with D possibly TRBD1 on 5 matching bases. The CDR3 spans 15 residues. Germline values: CDR1 LNHDA, CDR2 SQIVND (reference sequence). The CDR3 nucleotides are TGTGCCAGTAGTATACAGGTCTCTGGGGCCAACGTCCCGACTTTC. Translating it yields CASSIQVSGANVPTF.

This chain uses TRBV5-1 with TRBJ1-4, with D possibly TRBD1 on 6 matching bases. With 4 bases removed from V and 3 bases from J, the gap between germline ends came to 13 bases. CDR3 length equals 15 residues. The germline V gene encodes CDR1 SGHRS and CDR2 YFSETQ. CDR3 sequence reads: CASSGTGKSNEKLFF. The DNA of the CDR3 is TGCGCCAGCAGCGGAACAGGGAAATCTAATGAAAAACTGTTTTTT.